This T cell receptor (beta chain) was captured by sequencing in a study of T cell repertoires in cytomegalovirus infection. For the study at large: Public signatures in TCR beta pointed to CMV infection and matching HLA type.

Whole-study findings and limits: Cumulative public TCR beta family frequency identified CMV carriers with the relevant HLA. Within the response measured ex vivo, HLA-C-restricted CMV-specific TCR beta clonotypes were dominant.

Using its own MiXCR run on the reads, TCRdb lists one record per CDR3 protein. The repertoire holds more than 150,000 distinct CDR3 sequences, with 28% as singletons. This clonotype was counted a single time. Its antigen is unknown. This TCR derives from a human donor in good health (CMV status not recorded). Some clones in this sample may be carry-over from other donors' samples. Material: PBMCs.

CDR3 loop: CASTSPSYEQYF. CDR3 DNA: TGTGCCAGTACTTCCCCCTCCTACGAGCAGTACTTC. The V and J genes are TRBV19 and TRBJ2-7; D unclear. The germline gives CDR1 LNHDA, CDR2 SQIVND (reference sequence). CDR3 length: 12 amino acids. V was pared by 7 bases and J by 0 bases, with 7 bases between.